The 11 T cell receptor beta chains below all came from one sample that was sequenced in a study of blood T cells in healthy people across ages. A second PCR, run for about 6 to 11 cycles, used a sample-barcoded 5' primer plus a J-beta primer mix. Via MiXCR, TCRdb re-called the 5' RACE reads, giving one row per CDR3 protein. The sample yields approximately 780,000 distinct CDR3 sequences, under 30% seen once. In addition, the sample was reused for a study of T cells of mothers and their children.

Sequencing was done on a sample of blood. The receptor set was obtained from a boy between 5 and 17 years old in good health.

This clonotype was observed many times. This chain connects TRBV29-1 to TRBJ2-6; tentative D call: TRBD1 (5 bases). The germline V and J ends were trimmed by 3 bases and 0 bases, with 6 bases remaining between them. The CDR3 extends over 14 amino acids. Germline lookup yields CDR1 SQVTM and CDR2 ANQGSEA. Written as DNA, the CDR3 is TGCAGCGTTGACACAGGCTCTGGGGCCAACGTCCTGACTTTC. It translates to CSVDTGSGANVLTF.

The chain is built from TRBV3-1 and TRBJ2-7; a possible D gene is TRBD2 (6 bases). The CDR3 is 13 residues long. Germline CDR1 and CDR2: LGHDT and YNNKEL (reference sequence). Trimming removed 3 bases from V and 0 bases from J, with 6 bases in between. The CDR3 spells CASSHGGSYEQYF. In DNA, the CDR3 is TGTGCCAGCAGCCACGGGGGCTCCTACGAGCAGTACTTC.

CDR3 coding DNA: TGTGCCAGCAGTCCGCGTGGCGTCGGTCAGCCCCAGCATTTT. This encodes CASSPRGVGQPQHF. V and J are TRBV27 and TRBJ1-5; D uncertain. CDR3 length: 14 amino acids. CDR1 and CDR2 from the germline V gene are MNHEY and SMNVEV (reference sequence). V gave up 5 bases and J gave up 6 bases, with 14 bases separating them.

V gene TRBV6-6 combines with J gene TRBJ1-1; D is perhaps TRBD1 (5 bases). This CDR3 contains 11 residues. Germline assignment: CDR1 MNHNY and CDR2 SVGAGI (reference sequence). Trimming removed 6 bases from V and 7 bases from J, with 9 bases in between. The CDR3, as DNA: TGTGCCAGCAGCGGGGCCTTTGAAGCTTTCTTT. It encodes CASSGAFEAFF.

This clonotype appeared a few times. This chain uses TRBV20-1 with TRBJ2-5; D perhaps matches TRBD2 (6 bases). V lost 5 bases to trimming and J lost 5 bases, with 12 bases between them. This CDR3 is built from 12 residues. Germline values: CDR1 DFQATT, CDR2 SNEGSKA (reference sequence). The CDR3 nucleotides are TGCAGTGCTTTACCGGGGGAGGAGACCCAGTACTTC. Translating it yields CSALPGEETQYF.

V is TRBV3-1 and J is TRBJ2-5, with 11 bases identical to TRBD1. Matching the DNA end better, TRBJ2-7 makes the J call doubtful. Germline values: CDR1 LGHDT, CDR2 YNNKEL (reference sequence). The CDR3 totals 15 residues. CDR3 residues: CASSYPGQGADEQYF. The CDR3, as DNA: TGTGCCAGCAGCTATCCCGGACAGGGGGCAGACGAGCAGTACTTC.

The V call is TRBV25-1, the J call TRBJ1-1; no firm D call. The CDR3 is made up of 15 amino acids. CDR1 MGHDK and CDR2 SYGVNS come from the germline V gene. Deletions cut 2 bases from V and 0 bases from J, with 10 bases between. CDR3 sequence reads: CASSEGNIMNTEAFF. In nucleotides, the CDR3 is TGTGCCAGCAGTGAAGGTAATATAATGAACACTGAAGCTTTCTTT. The variable domain in full, completed from reference TRBV25-1 and TRBJ1-1, reads EADIYQTPRYLVIGTGKKITLECSQTMGHDKMYWYQQDPGMELHLIHYSYGVNSTEKGDLSSESTVSRIRTEHFPLTLESARPSHTSQYLCASSEGNIMNTEAFFGQGTRLTVV.

This clonotype has only a few counts. This rearrangement joins TRBV12-3 or TRBV12-4 to TRBJ1-2, with TRBD1 identical over 7 bases. The CDR3 is 12 amino acids. After removal of 7 bases from V and 8 bases from J, the junction contained 7 bases not matched to a gene. CDR3 region: CASNRQGRGYTF. The CDR3 region has the DNA TGTGCCAGCAATCGACAGGGCCGAGGCTACACCTTC.

This clonotype was detected a few times. The chain has TRBV5-1 and TRBJ2-2; 9 bases fit TRBD1. The length of the CDR3 is 16 residues. CDR1 SGHRS and CDR2 YFSETQ come from the germline V gene. Unmatched junction bases numbered 8, after V lost 4 bases and J lost 4 bases. The CDR3 sequence is CASSNWGQGITGELFF. Written as DNA, the CDR3 is TGCGCCAGCAGCAATTGGGGACAGGGAATCACCGGGGAGCTGTTTTTT.

The chain uses TRBV10-3 and TRBJ2-5; D might be TRBD2 (6 bases). V dropped 8 bases and J dropped 5 bases, with 12 bases sitting between them. The germline V gene encodes CDR1 ENHRY and CDR2 SYGVKD. The CDR3 loop spans 12 amino acids. The CDR3 nucleotides read TGTGCCATCGGAGGGGTGCGTGAGACCCAGTACTTC. It codes for CAIGGVRETQYF.

The chain links TRBV2 to TRBJ2-5; 7 bases map to TRBD1. With 6 bases clipped from V and 0 bases from J, the junction kept 7 bases outside the gene matches. Germline V CDR1 and CDR2: SNHLY, FYNNEI. The CDR3 runs to 15 residues. CDR3 region: CASRFEGQNQETQYF. In DNA form, the CDR3 reads TGTGCCAGCAGATTTGAGGGACAGAACCAAGAGACCCAGTACTTC.